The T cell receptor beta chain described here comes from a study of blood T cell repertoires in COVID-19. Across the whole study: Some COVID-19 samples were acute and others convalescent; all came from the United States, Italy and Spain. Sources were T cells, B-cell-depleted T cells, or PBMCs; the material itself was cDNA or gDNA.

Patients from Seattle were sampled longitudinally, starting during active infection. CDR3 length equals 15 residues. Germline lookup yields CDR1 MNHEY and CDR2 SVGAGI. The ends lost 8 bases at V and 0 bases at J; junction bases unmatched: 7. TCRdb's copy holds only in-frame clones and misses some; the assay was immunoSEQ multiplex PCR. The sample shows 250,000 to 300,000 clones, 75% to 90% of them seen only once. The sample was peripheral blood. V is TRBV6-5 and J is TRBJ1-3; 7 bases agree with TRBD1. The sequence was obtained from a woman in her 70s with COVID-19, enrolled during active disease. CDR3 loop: CASGLAGGSGNTIYF. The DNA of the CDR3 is TGTGCCAGCGGTCTTGCAGGGGGCTCTGGAAACACCATATATTTT.